The clone carrying this TCR beta chain was found many times. These data come from a study of blood T cell repertoires in COVID-19. Background on the study: The United States, Italy and Spain provided the acute and convalescent COVID-19 samples.

The method was immunoSEQ multiplex PCR; TCRdb's version includes in-frame clones alone and lacks a portion of them. The sample records more than 200,000 clones, 80% to 90% being singletons. The participants were between about 18 and 90 years old and came from roughly 24 US areas. Clinical history reported by participants formed the basis on which cohorts were assigned. Between the trimmed V and J ends, which lost 3 bases and 4 bases, there was a span of 6 bases. Germline CDR1 and CDR2: SQVTM and ANQGSEA. The CDR3 is 11 amino acids. Source material: PBMCs or T cells enriched from blood (not recorded which). The chain combines TRBV29-1 with TRBJ1-2; a possible D gene is TRBD1 (5 bases). The receptor comes from a woman in her twenties or thirties who had recovered from COVID-19. The CDR3 protein is CSVDDSYGYTF. In DNA, the CDR3 is TGCAGCGTTGATGACAGCTATGGCTACACCTTC. Complete variable domain (other parts from reference TRBV29-1 and TRBJ1-2): SAVISQKPSRDICQRGTSLTIQCQVDSQVTMMFWYRQQPGQSLTLIATANQGSEATYESGFVIDKFPISRPNLTFSTLTVSNMSPEDSSIYLCSVDDSYGYTFGSGTRLTVV.